What follows are 12 T cell receptor beta chains derived from one specimen sequenced in a study of Ad26.COV2.S vaccination and SARS-CoV-2 variants. Some clones are missing from TCRdb's copy, which holds only in-frame ones; the method was immunoSEQ multiplex PCR. The sample includes around 400,000 clones, around 82% of them seen just once. Regarding treatment: over 15 received Ad26.COV2.S at low or high dose, single or two shots; about 5 received placebo; per-sample allocation not given. Vaccine and placebo recipients were sampled on day 63 after the first injection. The sequenced sample was peripheral blood, obtained in a trial of Ad26.COV2.S vaccine versus placebo. Every receptor here comes from a person between 18 and 65 years old who received the Ad26.COV2.S COVID-19 vaccine or a placebo.

This clone has a handful of counts. The chain combines TRBV30 with TRBJ2-7; 13 nucleotides agree with TRBD2. The CDR3 sequence is 13 residues long. V was pared by 5 bases and J by 5 bases, with 3 bases of the junction left unmatched. CDR1 and CDR2 (germline): GTSNPN, SVGIG (reference sequence). The CDR3 loop reads CAWGGTSGNEQYF. In DNA form, the CDR3 reads TGTGCCTGGGGGGGGACTAGCGGGAACGAGCAGTACTTC.

The chain has TRBV7-9 and TRBJ2-3, with 12 bases that match TRBD2. The germline CDR1 and CDR2 sequences are SEHNR and FQNEAQ (reference sequence). The CDR3 is 18 amino acids. With 5 bases clipped from V and 0 bases from J, the junction kept 9 bases outside the gene matches. The CDR3 DNA follows: TGTGCCAGCAGCGCGACTAGCGGGAGTGGAAAGAGCACAGATACGCAGTATTTT. It specifies CASSATSGSGKSTDTQYF.

This clone has just one count. The chain couples TRBV5-1 to TRBJ2-6, with no clear D. The CDR3 contains 13 residues. Per the germline V gene, CDR1 is SGHRS and CDR2 is YFSETQ. The V gene lost 6 bases and the J gene lost 0 bases, with 4 bases spanning the gap. CDR3 residues: CASKFSGANVLTF. Written as DNA, the CDR3 is TGCGCCAGCAAGTTCTCTGGGGCCAACGTCCTGACTTTC.

The chain carries TRBV29-1 and TRBJ1-1; 12 bases fit TRBD1. The CDR3 has 12 amino acids. After removal of 7 bases from V and 4 bases from J, the junction contained 1 base not matched to a gene. CDR1 and CDR2 from the germline V gene are SQVTM and ANQGSEA. The CDR3 loop is CSAGQGATEAFF. CDR3 in DNA: TGCAGCGCGGGACAGGGGGCCACTGAAGCTTTCTTT.

This clone was observed a handful of times. The chain uses TRBV18 and TRBJ2-7; 8 nucleotides agree with TRBD1. This CDR3 has 12 residues. V gave up 8 bases and J gave up 2 bases; unmatched junction bases: 2. From germline, CDR1 is KGHSH and CDR2 LQKENI. For the CDR3, the DNA is TGTGCCAGCGGACAGGGCACCTACGAGCAGTACTTC. Amino acids: CASGQGTYEQYF. Using reference TRBV18 and TRBJ2-7 for the parts outside the CDR3, the full variable domain is NAGVMQNPRHLVRRRGQEARLRCSPMKGHSHVYWYRQLPEEGLKFMVYLQKENIIDESGMPKERFSAEFPKEGPSILRIQQVVRGDSAAYFCASGQGTYEQYFGPGTRLTVT.

V usage is TRBV19 and J usage is TRBJ1-3; unclear D gene. The CDR3 covers 15 residues. Germline V gene data show CDR1 as LNHDA and CDR2 as SQIVND (reference sequence). V dropped 5 bases and J dropped 7 bases, with 18 bases sitting between them. The CDR3 here is CASSAGPVTPNTIYF. In DNA, the CDR3 is TGTGCCAGTAGTGCGGGCCCGGTAACGCCGAACACCATATATTTT.

The V gene is TRBV7-2, the J gene TRBJ1-5; D is possibly TRBD1 (6 bases). The germline gives CDR1 SGHTA, CDR2 FQGNSA. The CDR3 runs 15 residues. Trimming took off 5 bases at V and 7 bases at J, with 18 bases between the two ends. The CDR3 region has the DNA TGTGCCAGCAGCACCAGAGGGGGTACTGGGCAGCCCCAGCATTTT. Translating it yields CASSTRGGTGQPQHF. Variable domain in full (rest from reference TRBV7-2 and TRBJ1-5): GAGVSQSPSNKVTEKGKDVELRCDPISGHTALYWYRQSLGQGLEFLIYFQGNSAPDKSGLPSDRFSAERTGGSVSTLTIQRTQQEDSAVYLCASSTRGGTGQPQHFGDGTRLSIL.

The table lists this clone with a few counts. The chain has TRBV19 and TRBJ2-2, with D perhaps matching TRBD2 (6 bases). This CDR3 is 15 amino acids long. Germline V lookup: CDR1 LNHDA, CDR2 SQIVND (reference sequence). The ends were cut back, 1 base at V and 5 bases at J, with 11 bases in the middle. The CDR3 sequence is CASSIARGSTGELFF. In nucleotides, the CDR3 is TGTGCCAGTAGTATAGCCCGGGGGTCGACCGGGGAGCTGTTTTTT.

The CDR3 DNA is TGTGCCAGCAGCGGGGGACCGGGACAGGGAGGCTGGAACACTGAAGCTTTCTTT. The encoded protein is CASSGGPGQGGWNTEAFF. The chain combines TRBV9 with TRBJ1-1, with 9 positions matching TRBD1. The V segment lost 3 bases and the J segment 1 base; nucleotides outside the gene matches: 13. Per the germline V gene, CDR1 is SGDLS and CDR2 is YYNGEE. The CDR3 contains 18 residues.

V gene TRBV6-4 combines with J gene TRBJ2-5; 7 bases line up with TRBD2. CDR1 MRHNA and CDR2 SNTAGT come from the germline V gene. After removal of 3 bases from V and 6 bases from J, the junction contained 4 bases not matched to a gene. This CDR3 contains 13 residues. This CDR3 is CASSEGGGQTQYF. CDR3 nucleotide sequence: TGTGCCAGCAGTGAGGGCGGGGGACAGACCCAGTACTTC.

This chain connects TRBV3-1 (or the pseudogene TRBV3-2) to TRBJ2-1; TRBD2 aligns across 10 bases. V trimming: 4 bases; J trimming: 14 bases; junction bases outside the gene matches: 5. Germline V gives CDR1 LGHDT, CDR2 YNNKEL (reference sequence). The CDR3 is 12 residues long. The CDR3, as DNA: TGTGCCAGCAGCCGTCTAGCGGGAGACAAGTTCTTC. Translation gives CASSRLAGDKFF.

The chain joins TRBV7-3 to TRBJ2-1; 9 bases align to TRBD2. The J segment lost 9 bases and the V segment lost 0 bases, leaving 3 bases of the junction unmatched. The CDR3 consists of 14 residues. CDR1 is SGHTA, CDR2 FQGTGA, per germline. CDR3 coding DNA: TGTGCCAGCAGCTTAACACTAGCGGGCGGTGAGCAGTTCTTC. Translation: CASSLTLAGGEQFF.